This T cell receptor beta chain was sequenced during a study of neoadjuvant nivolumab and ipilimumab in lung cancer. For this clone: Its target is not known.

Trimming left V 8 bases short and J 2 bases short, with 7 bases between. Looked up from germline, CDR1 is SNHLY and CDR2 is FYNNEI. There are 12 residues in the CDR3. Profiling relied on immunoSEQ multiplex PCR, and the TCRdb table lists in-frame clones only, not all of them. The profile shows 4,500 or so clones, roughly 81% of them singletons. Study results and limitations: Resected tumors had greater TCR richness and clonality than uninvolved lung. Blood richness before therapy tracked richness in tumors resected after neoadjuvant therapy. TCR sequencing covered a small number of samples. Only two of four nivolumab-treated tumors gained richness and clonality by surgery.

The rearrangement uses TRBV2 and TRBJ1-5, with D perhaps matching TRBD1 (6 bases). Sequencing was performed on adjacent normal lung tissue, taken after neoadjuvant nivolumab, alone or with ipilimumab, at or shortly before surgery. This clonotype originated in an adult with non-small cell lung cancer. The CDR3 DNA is TGTGCCAGCTCAGGGGGCAATCAGCCCCAGCATTTT. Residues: CASSGGNQPQHF.